Given below is one T cell receptor (beta chain) in context. Using immunoSEQ multiplex PCR, the repertoire was profiled, and TCRdb retains in-frame clones only, with some absent. The sample comprises roughly 640,000 clones, less than 85% of which are singletons, and over 1.5% rests with the top ten. From CD4+ cells came CD45RA+ naive and CD45RA-negative memory subsets. The source of the sample is a study of shared clonotypes between healthy human individuals. The ends were cut back, 3 bases at V and 6 bases at J, with 11 bases in the middle. The CDR3 loop spans 13 amino acids. CDR1 and CDR2 (germline): KGHSH, LQKENI.

The J gene is TRBJ1-1, the V gene TRBV18; weak D call: TRBD1 (6 bases). The specimen was memory CD4+ T cells sorted from blood. Subset reported: CD45RA-negative fraction. The receptor was derived from a woman between 25 and 40 years old in good health. The CDR3 sequence: CASSPYRDAEAFF. The CDR3 region has the DNA TGTGCCAGCTCACCGTACAGGGACGCTGAAGCTTTCTTT.